This note documents a single T cell receptor beta chain sequence. This sample is drawn from a study of shared clonotypes between healthy human individuals. Across the study: The study used three CD4 naive, three CD4 memory, two CD8 naive and one CD8 memory plate per donor.

CD45RO-negative cells were positively selected for CCR7, leaving out terminally differentiated effector memory CD45RA+ cells. Here immunoSEQ multiplex PCR was the method, and the copy in TCRdb shows in-frame clones only, minus some. The table has about 2.1 million clones, approximately 92% seen once. The CDR3 is made up of 16 amino acids. Germline V lookup: CDR1 LGHNT, CDR2 FRNRAP. The ends lost 2 bases at V and 1 base at J; junction bases unmatched: 4. The TCR originated in a young man in good health. Some clones in this sample may be carry-over from other donors' samples. Material for sequencing was naive CD8+ T cells from PBMCs. V gene TRBV12-5 combines with J gene TRBJ2-7, with 11 bases that match TRBD2. CDR3 DNA sequence: TGTGCTAGTGGTTTGTCTAGCGGGGGGATATCCTACGAGCAGTACTTC. This translates into CASGLSSGGISYEQYF.